This T cell receptor beta chain emerged from a study of CD8+CD57+ T cells in acquired aplastic anemia (dated by TCRdb to 2016 to 2019). Notes on the research overall: A mean of approximately 2.9 ug of DNA, ranging from about 0.19 to 30 ug, was extracted from sorted CD4+ and CD8+ cells.

The investigation overall reported the following: CD8+ Simpson's diversity did not differ significantly between patients and healthy controls (P=0.060). Roughly 30 CD8+ CDR3 sequences were found to be shared between patients and controls, but these sequences appeared to be highly expressed in patients and within the immunodominant clones of the patients.

At the junction V is shortened by 5 bases and J by 0 bases, with 10 bases in between. Sequences SSHAT (CDR1) and FNYEAQ (CDR2) are obtained from the germline V gene (reference sequence). From the cysteine up to the phenylalanine, the CDR3 has a length of 14 residues. Only the CDR3 part of the read is kept: 42 bases, read in frame from the first base. Profiling of TCR beta VDJ combinations and CDR3 sequences used genomic DNA as the template. TCR repertoire sequencing was run on an Illumina HiSeq 2000. The paper's processing steps were these. TRBV/TRBJ rearrangement plots, CDR3 size and DJ length profiles, and Simpson's diversity index were used to evaluate the repertoires. The most abundant DNA sequence in the deep sequencing data was defined as the immunodominant clone. CDR3 amino acid sequences were checked for sharing across subjects and were also compared against the VDJdb database and published repertoires. In TCRdb, the public reads were trimmed at Q25 with fastp and aligned with MiXCR, with productive beta chains retained. Here each entry gathers all rows of one CDR3 protein and keeps the most common genes and DNA. These V and J calls originate from TCRdb's pipeline instead of the authors' own analysis. The sample yields 200,000 or so distinct CDR3 sequences; around 65% were counted once. Together, the top ten hold roughly 50% of the sample.

In this study, sorted CD4+ and CD8+ T cells from the blood of healthy subjects and of severe aplastic anemia patients had their TCR repertoires deep-sequenced. Ficoll-Paque density gradient centrifugation was used to isolate peripheral blood mononuclear cells. Before DNA extraction, CD4+ and CD8+ T cells were sorted with FACS or magnetic beads. About this clonotype itself: The antigen this receptor binds is unknown. No much larger clone exists at a distance of one base, and base qualities are not known.

The receptor chain draws on TRBV7-7 and TRBJ1-2, with the D gene uncertain. Sequencing was done on a sample of sorted CD4+, CD8+, or CD8+CD57+ T cells (not recorded which) from PBMCs. The source is a human donor with severe aplastic anemia or a healthy control (not recorded which). The nucleotide sequence reads TGTGCCAGCAGCAACGAGATTTCTAACTATGGCTACACCTTC. Protein translation: CASSNEISNYGYTF.